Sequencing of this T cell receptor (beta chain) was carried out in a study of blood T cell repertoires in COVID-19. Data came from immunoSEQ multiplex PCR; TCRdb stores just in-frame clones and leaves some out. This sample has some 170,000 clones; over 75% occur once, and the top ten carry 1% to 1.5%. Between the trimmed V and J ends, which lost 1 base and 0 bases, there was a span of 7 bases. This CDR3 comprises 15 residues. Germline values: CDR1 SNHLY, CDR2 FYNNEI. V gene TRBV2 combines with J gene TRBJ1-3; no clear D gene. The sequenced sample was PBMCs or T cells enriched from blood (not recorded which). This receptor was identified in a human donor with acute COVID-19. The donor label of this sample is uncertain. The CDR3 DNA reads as TGTGCCAGCAGTGAAGACTCCTACTCTGGAAACACCATATATTTT. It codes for CASSEDSYSGNTIYF.